This T cell receptor (beta chain) was recorded in a study of blood T cell repertoires in COVID-19. On the study more broadly: Whether acute or convalescent, the COVID-19 samples came from the United States, Italy and Spain. From T cells, B-cell-depleted T cells, or PBMCs came the material, which was cDNA or gDNA.

In the original workflow: Amplification of reference gene primers provided the estimated nucleated cell counts. Clones were sequenced by immunoSEQ multiplex PCR, and TCRdb holds only the in-frame ones, with some missing. V and J calls plus clone size are reproduced from that table; the DNA served to infer D and trimming. The sample has some 200,000 clones, 82% seen once. The sequence derives from a human donor with acute or convalescent COVID-19. The donor label of this sample is uncertain. Material: peripheral blood.

Written as DNA, the CDR3 is TGTGCCAGCATCGCGACAGGGAATGAAGCTTTCTTT. As protein: CASIATGNEAFF. V gene TRBV28 combines with J gene TRBJ1-1; 7 positions agree with TRBD1. J gave up 7 bases and V 7 bases, and 6 bases lay outside the gene matches. CDR1 is MDHEN, CDR2 SYDVKM, per germline. The CDR3 has 12 residues. The full variable domain, in which reference TRBV28 and TRBJ1-1 provide the parts outside the CDR3, is DVKVTQSSRYLVKRTGEKVFLECVQDMDHENMFWYRQDPGLGLRLIYFSYDVKMKEKGDIPEGYSVSREKKERFSLILESASTNQTSMYLCASIATGNEAFFGQGTRLTVV.